Presented here are 5 T cell receptor beta chains from one specimen sequenced in a study of cytomegalovirus exposure and HLA in healthy donors. The PCR employed 60 Vbeta primers together with 13 Jbeta primers. Generated by immunoSEQ multiplex PCR, the TCRdb table keeps only in-frame clones and is missing some. The repertoire holds more than 110,000 clones, with 75% to 80% as singletons. The sequencing input was PBMCs. These receptor sequences come from a man in his late teens or twenties in good health and CMV-seronegative.

This rearrangement joins TRBV19 to TRBJ2-1; 8 bases map to TRBD1. V dropped 9 bases and J dropped 8; count of bases not matched to a gene: 15. Germline values: CDR1 LNHDA, CDR2 SQIVND (reference sequence). This CDR3 spans 15 amino acids. CDR3 coding DNA: TGTGCCAGCGCGGAGGGGCAGGGGGCGATGGATGAGCAGTTCTTC. Residues: CASAEGQGAMDEQFF. Full variable domain (outside the CDR3, taken from reference TRBV19 and TRBJ2-1): DGGITQSPKYLFRKEGQNVTLSCEQNLNHDAMYWYRQDPGQGLRLIYYSQIVNDFQKGDIAEGYSVSREKKESFPLTVTSAQKNPTAFYLCASAEGQGAMDEQFFGPGTRLTVL.

The chain joins TRBV10-3 to TRBJ2-3, with 7 bases identical to TRBD2. The CDR3 covers 13 residues. Trimming took 7 bases from V and 0 from J; bases not matched to a gene: 1. Looked up from germline, CDR1 is ENHRY and CDR2 is SYGVKD. CDR3 in amino acids: CAIMGGSTDTQYF. Here the CDR3 DNA reads TGTGCCATCATGGGGGGGAGCACAGATACGCAGTATTTT.

V is TRBV19 and J is TRBJ1-1; maybe TRBD1 (6 bases). This CDR3 contains 14 residues. V lost 4 bases, J lost 1 base, and 10 bases lay in between. In germline, CDR1 is LNHDA, CDR2 SQIVND (reference sequence). The CDR3 protein is CASSKTGGNTEAFF. The DNA of the CDR3 is TGTGCCAGTAGTAAGACAGGAGGGAACACTGAAGCTTTCTTT.

This sequence joins TRBV6-6 and TRBJ1-1; no clear D. Germline values: CDR1 MNHNY, CDR2 SVGAGI (reference sequence). The CDR3 is 14 amino acids. V lost 3 bases to trimming and J lost 1 base, with 9 bases between them. Here the CDR3 DNA reads TGTGCCAGCAGTTATGGTCGCGGGAACACTGAAGCTTTCTTT. Residues: CASSYGRGNTEAFF.

This sequence joins TRBV19 and TRBJ2-7; tentatively, D is TRBD2 (7 bases). V was pared by 4 bases and J by 0 bases, with 10 bases between. From germline, CDR1 is LNHDA and CDR2 SQIVND (reference sequence). The CDR3 extends over 14 amino acids. CDR3 nucleotides: TGTGCCAGTAGTAGCGGGGGCCACTCCTACGAGCAGTACTTC. Translation: CASSSGGHSYEQYF.